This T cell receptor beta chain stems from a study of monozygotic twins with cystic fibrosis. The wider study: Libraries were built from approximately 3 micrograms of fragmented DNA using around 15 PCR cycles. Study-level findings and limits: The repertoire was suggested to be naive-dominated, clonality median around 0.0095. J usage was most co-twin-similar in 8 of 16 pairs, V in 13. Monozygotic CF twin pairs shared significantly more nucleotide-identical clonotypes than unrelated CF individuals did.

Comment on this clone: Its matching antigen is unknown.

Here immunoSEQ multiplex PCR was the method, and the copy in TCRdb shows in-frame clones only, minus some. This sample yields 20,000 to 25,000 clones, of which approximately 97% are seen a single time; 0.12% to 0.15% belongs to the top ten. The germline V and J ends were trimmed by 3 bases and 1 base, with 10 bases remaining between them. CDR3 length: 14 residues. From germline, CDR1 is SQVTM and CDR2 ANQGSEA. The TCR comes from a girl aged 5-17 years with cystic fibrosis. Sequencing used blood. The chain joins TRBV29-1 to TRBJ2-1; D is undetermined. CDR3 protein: CSVDSLASYNEQFF. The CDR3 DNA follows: TGCAGCGTTGACTCACTGGCGTCCTACAATGAGCAGTTCTTC.